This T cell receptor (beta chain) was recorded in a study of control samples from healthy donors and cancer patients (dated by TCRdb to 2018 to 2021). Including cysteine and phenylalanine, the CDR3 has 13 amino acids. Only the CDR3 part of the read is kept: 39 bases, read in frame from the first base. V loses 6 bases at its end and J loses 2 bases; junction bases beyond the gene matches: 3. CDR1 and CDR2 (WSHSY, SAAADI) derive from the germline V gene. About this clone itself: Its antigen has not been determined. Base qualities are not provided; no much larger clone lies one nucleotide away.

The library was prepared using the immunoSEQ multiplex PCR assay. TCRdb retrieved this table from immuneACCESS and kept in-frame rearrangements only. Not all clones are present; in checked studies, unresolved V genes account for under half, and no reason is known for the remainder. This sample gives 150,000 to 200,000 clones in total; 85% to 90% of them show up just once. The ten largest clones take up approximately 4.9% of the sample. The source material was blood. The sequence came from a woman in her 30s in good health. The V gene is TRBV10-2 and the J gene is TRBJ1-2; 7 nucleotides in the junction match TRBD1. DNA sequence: TGCGCCAGCAGCGTGGACAGGAACTATGGCTACACCTTC. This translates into CASSVDRNYGYTF.